Included here is one TCR beta chain sequence, with context. Its target is not known. Repertoires were generated with immunoSEQ multiplex PCR, while TCRdb's copy carries only in-frame clones and drops some. The sample includes about 140,000 clones, roughly 91% of them seen just once. It was second doses at about 4 or about 12 weeks that were pooled. The source of the sample is a study of T cell responses to AZD1222 COVID-19 vaccine. General observations from the study: Only after the peak T cell response were repertoires sampled. Among vaccine-associated CD4 TCRs, coverage spanned spike, with dominance at 160-218 and 743-854. Spike-specific TCR breadth and depth rose after two AZD1222 doses.

CDR1 is DFQATT, CDR2 SNEGSKA, per germline (reference sequence). CDR3 length: 11 amino acids. Trimming pared 1 base from V and 5 bases from J, leaving 5 bases between. This clonotype was sampled from an adult who received the AZD1222 COVID-19 vaccine. The input for sequencing was peripheral blood, taken 28 days after the second AZD1222 dose. V is TRBV20-1 and J is TRBJ1-1; D gene uncertain. The DNA for the CDR3 is TGCAGTGCTAGAGGGAGGACTGAAGCTTTCTTT. It specifies CSARGRTEAFF.